What follows describes a single T cell receptor (beta chain). The CDR3 length is 18 residues. Trimming removed 5 bases from V and 2 bases from J; junction bases left unmatched: 17. The germline V gene encodes CDR1 SEHNR and CDR2 FQNEAQ (reference sequence). The source of the sample is a study of blood T cell repertoires in COVID-19. Only in-frame clones appear in the TCRdb table, and some are missing; sequencing was by immunoSEQ multiplex PCR. The data hold roughly 230,000 clones, with about 88% observed a single time. The sequence was collected from a man between 65 and 85 years old with acute or convalescent COVID-19. Sequenced sample: peripheral blood. The gene calls are TRBV7-9 and TRBJ2-7, with TRBD2 matching over 8 bases. The CDR3 sequence is CASSPPGPQVSGTYEQYF. Here the CDR3 DNA reads TGTGCCAGCAGCCCCCCCGGACCCCAGGTTAGCGGGACCTACGAGCAGTACTTC.